This T cell receptor (beta chain) was captured in a study of blood T cell repertoires in COVID-19. Study background: Both acute and convalescent COVID-19 samples were obtained from the United States, Italy and Spain. The analysed material was cDNA or gDNA that came from T cells, B-cell-depleted T cells, or PBMCs.

Trimming removed 3 bases at V and 1 base at J, with 9 bases between. Germline CDR1 SGHTA, CDR2 FQGNSA. This CDR3 contains 15 residues. Original processing notes: Researchers report that nucleated cell counts were estimated from reference gene primer amplification. Profiled with immunoSEQ multiplex PCR; TCRdb holds only in-frame clones, not every one. For V, J and clone size, that table is used; D and trimming come from the DNA. The table has a few hundred thousand clones, 82% seen once; the top ten hold roughly 3.1%. The clonotype originates from a young woman with acute or convalescent COVID-19. V is TRBV7-2 and J is TRBJ2-2; TRBD2 might be the D (6 bases). Sequenced sample: peripheral blood. Here the CDR3 reads CASSLLTRNTGELFF. Here the CDR3 DNA reads TGTGCCAGCAGCTTGTTGACTAGGAACACCGGGGAGCTGTTTTTT.